A single sample is the source of the 24 T cell receptor beta chains below, sequenced in a study of T cell responses to AZD1222 COVID-19 vaccine. Here immunoSEQ multiplex PCR was the method, and the copy in TCRdb shows in-frame clones only, minus some. The sample consists of around 140,000 clones, 91% of them appearing once. The sequences come from peripheral blood, collected 28 days after the second dose of the MenACWY control vaccine. The receptors here all came from an adult who received the MenACWY meningococcal vaccine as a control.

The V gene is TRBV28, the J gene TRBJ1-2; unclear D gene. This CDR3 has 12 amino acids. Trimming took off 6 bases at V and 0 bases at J, with 5 bases between the two ends. Germline CDR1 and CDR2: MDHEN and SYDVKM. The chain's CDR3 is CASREANYGYTF. The CDR3 bases are TGTGCCAGCAGGGAAGCTAACTATGGCTACACCTTC.

The chain recombines TRBV7-9 with TRBJ1-2, with D possibly matching TRBD1 (6 bases). Germline V gene lookup returns CDR1 SEHNR and CDR2 FQNEAQ (reference sequence). V dropped 3 bases and J dropped 5 bases, with 13 bases sitting between them. This CDR3 spans 14 amino acids. In DNA form, the CDR3 reads TGTGCCAGCAGCTTTTATGAGGGGGAGTATGGCTACACCTTC. This gives the protein CASSFYEGEYGYTF.

The chain has TRBV6-5 and TRBJ2-1, with D maybe TRBD2 (5 bases). The CDR3 consists of 16 residues. Deletions cut 2 bases from V and 5 bases from J, with 16 bases between. Germline assignment: CDR1 MNHEY and CDR2 SVGAGI. CDR3 region: CASSYNTPDWHNEQFF. The CDR3 nucleotides are TGTGCCAGCAGTTACAATACCCCGGACTGGCACAATGAGCAGTTCTTC.

The gene calls are TRBV7-2 and TRBJ2-3; 10 bases fit TRBD2. CDR3 length equals 16 residues. With 5 bases clipped from V and 6 bases from J, the junction kept 11 bases outside the gene matches. CDR1 is SGHTA, CDR2 FQGNSA, per germline. The CDR3 loop is CASSLVASGGRDTQYF. CDR3 nucleotides: TGTGCCAGCAGCCTAGTGGCTAGCGGGGGCCGCGATACGCAGTATTTT. The whole variable domain, filled in from reference TRBV7-2 and TRBJ2-3, reads GAGVSQSPSNKVTEKGKDVELRCDPISGHTALYWYRQSLGQGLEFLIYFQGNSAPDKSGLPSDRFSAERTGGSVSTLTIQRTQQEDSAVYLCASSLVASGGRDTQYFGPGTRLTVL.

The chain links TRBV19 to TRBJ2-5; D perhaps matches TRBD2 (5 bases). CDR3 length: 14 amino acids. Trimming pared 6 bases from V and 2 bases from J, leaving 13 bases between. Germline V gene lookup returns CDR1 LNHDA and CDR2 SQIVND (reference sequence). CDR3: CASRDAGRQETQYF. The CDR3 nucleotides read TGTGCCAGTAGGGACGCGGGCCGACAAGAGACCCAGTACTTC.

The J gene is TRBJ1-4, the V gene TRBV11-2; D is perhaps TRBD1 (5 bases). V lost 2 bases and J lost 6, with 7 bases in between. Germline V gene data show CDR1 as SGHAT and CDR2 as FQNNGV. CDR3 size: 13 residues. CDR3 in DNA: TGTGCCAGCAGCTTAACGACAGATGAAAAACTGTTTTTT. It encodes CASSLTTDEKLFF.

This clone was observed a handful of times. The J gene is TRBJ2-7, the V gene TRBV7-9; 7 bases fit TRBD1. CDR3 length: 16 residues. Trimming removed 4 bases from V and 0 bases from J; junction bases left unmatched: 9. The V gene's germline CDR1 is SEHNR and CDR2 FQNEAQ (reference sequence). CDR3 nucleotides: TGTGCCAGCAGCTCCACAGGGACAGCCTTCTCCTACGAGCAGTACTTC. It specifies CASSSTGTAFSYEQYF.

This chain links TRBV2 with TRBJ2-7, with TRBD1 matching over 7 bases. CDR3 size: 13 residues. The V gene's germline CDR1 is SNHLY and CDR2 FYNNEI. With V trimmed by 8 bases and J by 1 base, 5 bases remained unmatched. The CDR3 region is CASSQGQSYEQYF. The CDR3, as DNA: TGTGCCAGCTCCCAGGGACAGTCCTACGAGCAGTACTTC.

This clone was recorded once. The gene calls are TRBV28 and TRBJ1-6; D uncertain. V lost 1 base, J lost 10 bases, and 8 bases lay in between. The CDR3 covers 13 residues. CDR1 and CDR2 (germline): MDHEN, SYDVKM. The CDR3 protein is CASSLLAGSPLHF. In nucleotides, the CDR3 is TGTGCCAGCAGTTTATTGGCTGGGTCACCCCTCCACTTT.

This chain joins TRBV19 and TRBJ1-6, with 10 bases fitting TRBD1. J was trimmed by 8 bases and V by 4 bases; bases with no gene match: 5. There are 15 residues in the CDR3. Germline lookup yields CDR1 LNHDA and CDR2 SQIVND (reference sequence). Here the CDR3 DNA reads TGTGCCAGTAGTACAGGACAGGGGGTCTATTCACCCCTCCACTTT. Protein product: CASSTGQGVYSPLHF.

V usage is TRBV28 and J usage is TRBJ2-7; tentatively, D is TRBD2 (6 bases). This CDR3 region has 15 residues. Trimming stripped 6 bases from V and 5 bases from J, with 20 bases between. CDR1 and CDR2 (germline): MDHEN, SYDVKM. The CDR3 DNA reads TGTGCCAGCAGCCCACCATTGACTAGTAGGCACGAGCAGTACTTC. Translated, it gives CASSPPLTSRHEQYF.

The V gene is TRBV5-1, the J gene TRBJ2-1; TRBD2 aligns across 11 bases. The CDR3 sequence is 19 residues long. V lost 0 bases to trimming and J lost 0 bases; unmatched junction nucleotides: 8. From germline, CDR1 is SGHRS and CDR2 YFSETQ. The CDR3 sequence: CASSLVGTSGVSSYNEQFF. CDR3 bases: TGCGCCAGCAGCTTGGTAGGGACTAGCGGAGTCAGCTCCTACAATGAGCAGTTCTTC.

The genes are TRBV30 and TRBJ1-5, with D possibly matching TRBD1 (6 bases). Per the germline V gene, CDR1 is GTSNPN and CDR2 is SVGIG (reference sequence). Trimming removed 0 bases at V and 5 bases at J, with 20 bases between. CDR3 length: 17 residues. The CDR3 region has the DNA TGTGCCTGGAGTGTTTCGGGGGCGGCGTTTTTCCATCAGCCCCAGCATTTT. Protein: CAWSVSGAAFFHQPQHF.

V usage is TRBV18 and J usage is TRBJ2-2, with 8 bases matching TRBD2. Germline values: CDR1 KGHSH, CDR2 LQKENI. Germline trimming cut 3 bases from V and 2 bases from J; bases unmatched to any gene: 11. CDR3 length: 18 amino acids. CDR3: CASSPPFRTSGNTGELFF. The CDR3 DNA sequence: TGTGCCAGCTCACCCCCCTTTCGCACTAGCGGCAACACCGGGGAGCTGTTTTTT. The complete variable domain, with remaining parts taken from reference TRBV18 and TRBJ2-2, reads NAGVMQNPRHLVRRRGQEARLRCSPMKGHSHVYWYRQLPEEGLKFMVYLQKENIIDESGMPKERFSAEFPKEGPSILRIQQVVRGDSAAYFCASSPPFRTSGNTGELFFGEGSRLTVL.

The CDR3 coding sequence is TGCGCCAGCAGCTTGGCCTTGGGTTTTGAGCAGTACTTC. The encoded protein is CASSLALGFEQYF. The V and J genes are TRBV5-1 and TRBJ2-7; D unresolved. Germline V gives CDR1 SGHRS, CDR2 YFSETQ. V was cut by 0 bases and J by 7 bases, with 11 bases left in between. The CDR3 runs 13 residues.

This clone was seen a few times. This chain joins TRBV19 and TRBJ2-3; 7 nucleotides align to TRBD1. The CDR3 has 14 amino acids. After removal of 6 bases from V and 0 bases from J, the junction contained 3 bases not matched to a gene. CDR1 and CDR2 from the germline V gene are LNHDA and SQIVND (reference sequence). CDR3 in amino acids: CASSGTASTDTQYF. DNA for the CDR3: TGTGCCAGTAGCGGGACAGCTAGCACAGATACGCAGTATTTT.

The CDR3 reads CASSYSTSGPYGYTF. In DNA, the CDR3 is TGTGCCAGCAGTTACTCGACGTCCGGTCCTTATGGCTACACCTTC. The V call is TRBV6-5, the J call TRBJ1-2; D gene unclear. V was cut by 0 bases and J by 5 bases, with 13 bases left in between. The CDR3 runs 15 residues. CDR1 and CDR2 (germline): MNHEY, SVGAGI.

The CDR3 is CASIKTRTNTEAFF. In nucleotides, the CDR3 is TGTGCCAGCATCAAGACAAGGACGAACACTGAAGCTTTCTTT. The chain couples TRBV6-4 to TRBJ1-1; D is unresolved. V was cut by 7 bases and J by 1 base, with 13 bases left in between. The CDR3 contains 14 residues. Germline CDR1 reads MRHNA; CDR2 reads SNTAGT.

The gene calls are TRBV7-2 and TRBJ2-3; D is undetermined. V lost 4 bases and J lost 4, with 15 bases in between. From germline, CDR1 is SGHTA and CDR2 FQGNSA. CDR3 length equals 15 residues. This CDR3 reads CASSSAAKGADTQYF. For the CDR3, the DNA is TGTGCCAGCAGCTCTGCAGCAAAGGGTGCAGATACGCAGTATTTT.

The chain carries TRBV19 and TRBJ1-5; perhaps TRBD1 as D (5 bases). The V gene lost 1 base and the J gene lost 9 bases, with 19 bases spanning the gap. The germline CDR1 and CDR2 sequences are LNHDA and SQIVND (reference sequence). There are 16 residues in the CDR3. CDR3: CASSIGGRGIEGPQHF. The CDR3 DNA follows: TGTGCCAGTAGTATAGGCGGACGGGGGATCGAGGGGCCCCAGCATTTT.

V and J are TRBV19 and TRBJ2-3, with 12 positions matching TRBD1. Germline trimming cut 0 bases from V and 6 bases from J; bases unmatched to any gene: 7. This CDR3 is built from 17 residues. The germline CDR1 and CDR2 sequences are LNHDA and SQIVND (reference sequence). CDR3 region: CASSIDLGTGGLDTQYF. In nucleotides, the CDR3 is TGTGCCAGTAGTATAGATCTTGGGACAGGGGGCCTGGATACGCAGTATTTT.

DNA for the CDR3: TGCAGCGTAAAGAGCCGGGACAGGGCCGGGCAGTACTTC. It yields the protein CSVKSRDRAGQYF. The V and J genes are TRBV29-1 and TRBJ2-7; 9 nucleotides line up with TRBD1. This CDR3 comprises 13 residues. CDR1 and CDR2 (germline): SQVTM, ANQGSEA. Losses at the gene ends were 6 bases for V and 9 bases for J; bases not matched to a gene: 12.

V and J are TRBV6-2 or TRBV6-3 and TRBJ1-1; no clear D gene. CDR3 length: 15 residues. Germline assignment: CDR1 MNHEY and CDR2 SVGEGT. V lost 2 bases, J lost 0 bases, and 10 bases lay in between. CDR3 sequence: CASSYSFLMNTEAFF. In nucleotides, the CDR3 is TGTGCCAGCAGTTACAGCTTCCTAATGAACACTGAAGCTTTCTTT.

The chain is built from TRBV6-5 and TRBJ1-1; 9 bases agree with TRBD1. V dropped 6 bases and J dropped 0; count of bases not matched to a gene: 2. Germline V CDR1 and CDR2: MNHEY, SVGAGI. The CDR3 has 14 residues. CDR3 protein: CASRDRGVNTEAFF. In DNA, the CDR3 is TGTGCCAGCAGGGACAGGGGCGTGAACACTGAAGCTTTCTTT.